This T cell receptor beta chain was retrieved from a study of control samples from healthy donors and cancer patients. Repertoires were generated with immunoSEQ multiplex PCR, while TCRdb's copy carries only in-frame clones and drops some. The data contain tens of thousands of clones, 89% of them seen just once; the ten biggest clones take up around 1.5%. Only one count was recorded for this clone. Sequencing input: PBMCs. The sequence was collected from a man aged 35-49 years with colorectal cancer.

The CDR3 spells CAITPSPQETQYF. CDR3 nucleotides: TGTGCCATCACTCCAAGTCCACAAGAGACCCAGTACTTC. This rearrangement joins TRBV10-3 to TRBJ2-5, with no clear D. The V and J ends lost 7 bases and 2 bases respectively, with 11 bases between them. The CDR3 totals 13 residues. Per the germline V gene, CDR1 is ENHRY and CDR2 is SYGVKD.